A single sample is the source of the 18 T cell receptor beta chains below, sequenced in a study of T cells in Graves' hyperthyroidism and ophthalmopathy. Template material for amplifying TCR beta CDR3 regions consisted of RNA transcripts. In the first-round RT-PCR of the TCR CDR3, the HTBI primer set was used. Via MiXCR, TCRdb re-called the multiplex PCR reads, giving one row per CDR3 protein. The table has 350,000 to 400,000 distinct CDR3 sequences, about 18% seen once. Sequences were obtained from blood. These receptors were collected from a young man with Graves' ophthalmopathy.

This clonotype was seen only a few times. Just one base apart from a much larger clone, this may be a read error. The genes are TRBV4-2 and TRBJ2-5; 7 nucleotides line up with TRBD2. This CDR3 has 16 amino acids. Germline assignment: CDR1 LGHNA and CDR2 YNFKEQ. J was trimmed by 4 bases and V by 0 bases; bases with no gene match: 8. The CDR3 nucleotides are TGTGCCAGCAGCCAAGATGCCCGCGGGGGAGCAGAGACCCAGTACTTC. As protein: CASSQDARGGAETQYF.

This clonotype appeared many times. The chain uses TRBV5-1 and TRBJ1-1; 9 bases fit TRBD1. Germline lookup yields CDR1 SGHRS and CDR2 YFSETQ. V trimming: 4 bases; J trimming: 0 bases; junction bases outside the gene matches: 16. The CDR3 is made up of 19 amino acids. The CDR3 loop is CASSRGTGTGIALNTEAFF. The CDR3 coding sequence is TGCGCCAGCAGCCGAGGTACCGGGACAGGGATAGCATTGAACACTGAAGCTTTCTTT.

This chain connects TRBV4-1 to TRBJ1-1, with D perhaps TRBD1 (5 bases). The germline V and J ends were trimmed by 0 bases and 2 bases, with 10 bases remaining between them. The CDR3 contains 15 residues. Looked up from germline, CDR1 is MGHRA and CDR2 is YSYEKL. The CDR3 protein is CASSQDGAGNTEAFF. The CDR3 DNA sequence: TGCGCCAGCAGCCAAGACGGGGCAGGAAACACTGAAGCTTTCTTT.

This clonotype occurred many times. This chain links TRBV20-1 with TRBJ2-3; 9 bases fit TRBD1. Germline assignment: CDR1 DFQATT and CDR2 SNEGSKA (reference sequence). This CDR3 region has 15 residues. The trim removed 2 bases at V and 1 base at J, leaving 4 bases unmatched. CDR3 nucleotide sequence: TGCAGTGCTAGACCTGACAGGGGGGGCACAGATACGCAGTATTTT. Its protein is CSARPDRGGTDTQYF.

V is TRBV5-6 and J is TRBJ2-1; D perhaps matches TRBD1 (5 bases). Germline V CDR1 and CDR2: SGHDT, YYEEEE. V was pared by 2 bases and J by 8 bases, with 11 bases between. The CDR3 consists of 13 residues. As DNA, the CDR3 is TGTGCCAGCAGCTTAGGACAAATCGATGAGCAGTTCTTC. It is translated as CASSLGQIDEQFF.

As concerns this clonotype: A read error may explain this, as a much larger clone is one base away. The rearrangement links TRBV5-1 to TRBJ1-1, with a weak D call TRBD1 (5 bases). Germline V gives CDR1 SGHRS, CDR2 YFSETQ. Trimming removed 1 base from V and 3 bases from J, with 7 bases in between. CDR3 length equals 13 residues. CDR3 protein: CASSLWGDTEAFF. The CDR3, as DNA: TGCGCCAGCAGCTTGTGGGGGGACACTGAAGCTTTCTTT.

This clonotype was found a few times. The V call is TRBV9, the J call TRBJ1-2; D not resolved. Trimming cost V 4 bases and J 3 bases, with 19 bases left between them. Germline lookup yields CDR1 SGDLS and CDR2 YYNGEE. This CDR3 region has 16 residues. The CDR3 DNA follows: TGTGCCAGCAGCCCCCGAGGGTCGGATTCCTACTATGGCTACACCTTC. Residues: CASSPRGSDSYYGYTF.

This clonotype appeared a few times. The rearrangement joins TRBV5-1 to TRBJ2-7; 10 bases agree with TRBD2. The germline CDR1 and CDR2 sequences are SGHRS and YFSETQ. The trim removed 4 bases at V and 5 bases at J, leaving 6 bases unmatched. This CDR3 has 14 residues. The CDR3 loop reads CASSLPTSGDEQYF. In nucleotides, the CDR3 is TGCGCCAGCAGCCTCCCAACTAGCGGGGACGAGCAGTACTTC.

This clonotype was detected only a few times. This sequence joins TRBV14 and TRBJ2-3; a possible D gene is TRBD1 (5 bases). Between the trimmed V and J ends, which lost 0 bases and 3 bases, there was a span of 10 bases. The germline V gene encodes CDR1 SGHDN and CDR2 FVKESK. The CDR3 has 15 amino acids. CDR3 in DNA: TGTGCCAGCAGCCAAGACAGGGTGAGGACAGATACGCAGTATTTT. Translated: CASSQDRVRTDTQYF.

The rearrangement links TRBV5-4 to TRBJ1-1; TRBD1 matches 9 bases. In germline, CDR1 is SGHNT, CDR2 YYREEE (reference sequence). Trimming at V came to 4 bases and at J to 0 bases, leaving 7 bases not matched to a gene. This CDR3 has 16 residues. The DNA of the CDR3 is TGTGCCAGCAGCCCCGGACAGGGGAACATGAACACTGAAGCTTTCTTT. Its translation is CASSPGQGNMNTEAFF.

CDR3 coding DNA: TGCAGCGTGTCGACAGGGGCCCCTAATGAAAAACTGTTTTTT. Translation gives CSVSTGAPNEKLFF. V is TRBV29-1 and J is TRBJ1-4; TRBD1 agrees at 8 bases. The CDR3 has 14 amino acids. The J segment lost 3 bases and the V segment lost 6 bases, leaving 6 bases of the junction unmatched. CDR1 and CDR2 from the germline V gene are SQVTM and ANQGSEA.

This clonotype was recorded many times. The chain carries TRBV2 and TRBJ1-5, with 8 nucleotides matching TRBD1. From germline, CDR1 is SNHLY and CDR2 FYNNEI. The CDR3 has 17 amino acids. V shed 4 bases and J 0 bases; nucleotides not matched to a gene: 8. The CDR3 here is CASSAPDRADSNQPQHF. The CDR3 DNA reads TGTGCCAGCAGTGCACCGGACAGGGCCGATAGCAATCAGCCCCAGCATTTT.

J is TRBJ1-1 and V is TRBV9; weak D call: TRBD1 (5 bases). Germline V gene lookup returns CDR1 SGDLS and CDR2 YYNGEE. The CDR3 consists of 16 residues. Trimming took off 1 base at V and 0 bases at J, with 13 bases between the two ends. This CDR3 is CASSVMGGSMNTEAFF. The CDR3 DNA reads as TGTGCCAGCAGCGTAATGGGGGGGTCCATGAACACTGAAGCTTTCTTT. Full variable domain (rest looked up from reference TRBV9 and TRBJ1-1): DSGVTQTPKHLITATGQRVTLRCSPRSGDLSVYWYQQSLDQGLQFLIQYYNGEERAKGNILERFSAQQFPDLHSELNLSSLELGDSALYFCASSVMGGSMNTEAFFGQGTRLTVV.

On this clonotype itself: The junction does not match germline at one end; this may be a read error. The chain combines TRBV5-1 with TRBJ1-2; D may be TRBD1 (5 bases). CDR3 size: 12 residues. Germline V gene sequence: CDR1 SGHRS, CDR2 YFSETQ. The CDR3 DNA reads as TGTGCCAGCAGCTCCCGGGACTATGGCTACACTTTC. Protein: CASSSRDYGYTF.

This clonotype was seen a few times. The genes are TRBV28 and TRBJ1-5; 10 positions agree with TRBD1. There are 14 residues in the CDR3. Germline CDR1 is MDHEN and CDR2 is SYDVKM. With V trimmed by 4 bases and J by 7 bases, 4 bases remained unmatched. The CDR3 reads CASSWGQGKQPQHF. The CDR3 DNA is TGTGCCAGCAGTTGGGGACAGGGGAAACAGCCCCAGCATTTT.

Details on this clonotype: Compared with germline, one end of the junction differs, possibly owing to a read error. The gene calls are TRBV4-1 and TRBJ1-2; D might be TRBD1 (5 bases). The CDR3 is 15 amino acids. Germline loops: CDR1 MGHRA, CDR2 YSYEKL. The CDR3 reads CASSPSGEGAYGYTF. The CDR3 coding sequence is TGTGCCAGCAGCCCCAGCGGTGAAGGGGCCTATGGCTACACCTTC.

This clonotype was observed at least ten times. This chain's CDR3 is CASSNIPTNTEAFF. CDR3 coding DNA: TGTGCCAGTAGTAACATTCCTACCAACACTGAAGCTTTCTTT. The chain is built from TRBV19 and TRBJ1-1; D unclear. The CDR3 totals 14 residues. Deletions cut 4 bases from V and 2 bases from J, with 11 bases between. Germline lookup yields CDR1 LNHDA and CDR2 SQIVND (reference sequence).

The rearrangement joins TRBV3-1 to TRBJ2-2, with D maybe TRBD2 (5 bases). The CDR3 loop spans 13 amino acids. Germline CDR1 and CDR2: LGHDT and YNNKEL (reference sequence). Trimming stripped 1 base from V and 7 bases from J, with 7 bases between. The CDR3 loop is CASSQGEGGELFF. CDR3 coding DNA: TGTGCCAGCAGCCAAGGCGAGGGCGGGGAGCTGTTTTTT.